This T cell receptor beta chain was retrieved from a study of blood T cell repertoires in COVID-19. The protocol was immunoSEQ multiplex PCR, while the TCRdb copy is restricted to in-frame clones and leaves out a portion. The table lists around 63,000 clones, 88% of them singletons, with around 1.2% in the top ten. Sequencing input: peripheral blood. The sequence was collected from a woman aged 55-70 years with acute or convalescent COVID-19.

In DNA form, the CDR3 reads TGTGCCAGCAGTCCCCAGGGGCCGAACATTCAGTACTTC. Translated, it gives CASSPQGPNIQYF. The chain joins TRBV6-5 to TRBJ2-4; possibly TRBD1 for D (6 bases). CDR3 length equals 13 residues. Germline-derived CDR1 and CDR2 are MNHEY and SVGAGI. V shed 5 bases and J shed 7 bases, with 12 bases lying between them.